Following are 12 T cell receptor beta chains from one sample sequenced in a study of T cell repertoires in cytomegalovirus infection. In TCRdb, the reads were re-called with MiXCR into one record per CDR3 protein. In the table there are about 490,000 distinct CDR3 sequences, 16% of which are singletons. The sample consisted of CD8+ T cells from PBMCs. Every receptor here comes from a human donor in good health (CMV status not recorded). Some clones in this sample may be carry-over from other donors' samples.

The rearrangement joins TRBV7-9 to TRBJ1-5, with unresolved D. The ends were cut back, 6 bases at V and 4 bases at J, with 7 bases in the middle. The CDR3 spans 12 residues. Germline V gives CDR1 SEHNR, CDR2 FQNEAQ (reference sequence). The CDR3 DNA sequence: TGTGCCAGCAGAAAGGGAAATCAGCCCCAGCATTTT. It codes for CASRKGNQPQHF.

The genes are TRBV27 and TRBJ2-7, with D maybe TRBD1 (6 bases). V dropped 0 bases and J dropped 1 base, with 7 bases sitting between them. The CDR3 is 14 amino acids. The germline CDR1 and CDR2 sequences are MNHEY and SMNVEV (reference sequence). CDR3 nucleotides: TGTGCCAGCAGTTTATCAACAGGGTCCTACGAGCAGTACTTC. As protein: CASSLSTGSYEQYF.

This clonotype was recorded a few times. The chain links TRBV4-2 to TRBJ2-3, with 8 bases identical to TRBD2. Unmatched junction bases numbered 16, after V lost 4 bases and J lost 4 bases. Per the germline V gene, CDR1 is LGHNA and CDR2 is YNFKEQ. The CDR3 is 18 residues long. The chain's CDR3 is CASSPRSTGGPGADTQYF. CDR3 DNA sequence: TGTGCCAGCAGCCCGAGGAGCACGGGAGGGCCAGGTGCAGATACGCAGTATTTT.

This clonotype was detected once. A much larger clone differs by one base, so this may be a read error. The gene calls are TRBV4-1 and TRBJ2-3; D gene uncertain. The V gene lost 0 bases and the J gene lost 2 bases, with 15 bases spanning the gap. Germline V gives CDR1 MGHRA, CDR2 YSYEKL. This CDR3 is 17 amino acids long. CDR3 residues: CASSQDFFGHYTDTQYF. The CDR3 nucleotides read TGCGCCAGCAGCCAAGATTTCTTCGGCCACTACACAGATACGCAGTATTTT.

This clonotype was detected many times. The V gene is TRBV27, the J gene TRBJ2-1; 8 nucleotides align to TRBD1. CDR3 length: 15 residues. CDR1 and CDR2 (germline): MNHEY, SMNVEV (reference sequence). V lost 8 bases and J lost 2; bases outside the gene matches: 8. The CDR3 coding sequence is TGTGCCAGCGGACAGGACAGGGTAACCTACAATGAGCAGTTCTTC. Amino acids: CASGQDRVTYNEQFF.

The rearrangement joins TRBV4-2 to TRBJ2-7, with a tentative D call TRBD1 (5 bases). The V gene lost 2 bases and the J gene lost 2 bases, with 13 bases spanning the gap. CDR1 is LGHNA and CDR2 is YNFKEQ in the germline V gene. The length of the CDR3 is 15 residues. This chain's CDR3 is CASSQSEGVAYEQYF. CDR3 coding DNA: TGTGCCAGCAGCCAAAGTGAAGGGGTGGCCTACGAGCAGTACTTC.

This clonotype was seen many times. The chain carries TRBV6-1 and TRBJ1-1; D might be TRBD1 (5 bases). Trimming stripped 11 bases from V and 3 bases from J, with 7 bases between. This CDR3 comprises 10 residues. Germline lookup yields CDR1 MNHNS and CDR2 SASEGT. The CDR3 here is CAGGYTEAFF. The DNA of the CDR3 is TGTGCCGGGGGTTACACTGAAGCTTTCTTT.

This clonotype has at least ten counts. The V gene is TRBV12-3 or TRBV12-4, the J gene TRBJ1-1; D is unresolved. The CDR3 length is 16 residues. V lost 0 bases, J lost 1 base, and 12 bases lay in between. The CDR3 nucleotides read TGTGCCAGCAGTTTAGCGGCAGATAGGAGGAACACTGAAGCTTTCTTT. Translating gives CASSLAADRRNTEAFF.

This clonotype was recorded many times. This chain joins TRBV7-3 and TRBJ2-3, with TRBD2 identical over 8 bases. This CDR3 spans 16 amino acids. V lost 1 base to trimming and J lost 0 bases; unmatched junction nucleotides: 3. The germline V gene has CDR1 SGHTA and CDR2 FQGTGA. CDR3 loop: CASSLMGGGSTDTQYF. CDR3 DNA sequence: TGTGCCAGCAGCTTAATGGGCGGGGGGAGCACAGATACGCAGTATTTT.

This clonotype has a handful of counts. The V gene is TRBV6-6, the J gene TRBJ2-5; 8 bases are a match to TRBD2. The length of the CDR3 is 14 residues. V dropped 5 bases and J dropped 1; count of bases not matched to a gene: 3. The germline V gene has CDR1 MNHNY and CDR2 SVGAGI (reference sequence). In DNA form, the CDR3 reads TGTGCCAGCAGTGTTGGACTAGCCCAAGAGACCCAGTACTTC. Amino acid sequence: CASSVGLAQETQYF.

Ten or more counts support this clonotype. The J gene is TRBJ2-7, the V gene TRBV11-1; 12 nucleotides align to TRBD2. Losses at the gene ends were 5 bases for V and 2 bases for J; bases not matched to a gene: 7. This CDR3 spans 16 amino acids. Germline-derived CDR1 and CDR2 are SGHAT and FQDESV (reference sequence). In DNA, the CDR3 is TGTGCCAGCAGCCAAGGACTAGCGGGGCTTGCCTACGAGCAGTACTTC. Its protein product is CASSQGLAGLAYEQYF.

The table lists this clonotype with many counts. The CDR3 sequence: CASSSSSGSSYEQYF. The CDR3 DNA reads TGTGCCAGCAGTTCATCCAGCGGGAGCTCCTACGAGCAGTACTTC. The V gene is TRBV7-8, the J gene TRBJ2-7; 8 bases align to TRBD2. This CDR3 has 15 residues. Per the germline V gene, CDR1 is SGHVS and CDR2 is FQNEAQ. Germline trimming cut 6 bases from V and 0 bases from J; bases unmatched to any gene: 7.